This T cell receptor beta chain is from a study of CD8 T cells in Susac syndrome. Study-wide background: Within the sequenced Susac syndrome patient group, more than 5 exhibited active disease and about eight were in remission.

The length of the CDR3 is 16 residues. After removal of 4 bases from V and 4 bases from J, the junction contained 9 bases not matched to a gene. The germline V gene has CDR1 SGDLS and CDR2 YYNGEE. Sequencing of TCR beta drew on CD8+ and CD4+ T cells from blood. A quantity of roughly 0.5 to 1 ug RNA underwent reverse transcription using random hexamers. The authors amplified TCR beta CDR3 across 54 Vbeta and 13 Jbeta using immunoSEQ multiplex PCR. TCRdb re-called the immunoSEQ multiplex PCR reads with MiXCR, one entry per CDR3 protein. Altogether about 83,000 distinct CDR3 sequences are present, approximately 96% being singletons, with the ten largest covering more than 0.35%.

The sample taken for sequencing was CD8+ T cells from PBMCs. The chain joins TRBV9 to TRBJ2-5, with 11 bases identical to TRBD2. The TCR originated in a human donor with Susac syndrome. The CDR3 sequence is CASSLRGTSGGETQYF. In DNA form, the CDR3 reads TGTGCCAGCAGCCTAAGGGGGACTAGCGGTGGAGAGACCCAGTACTTC.